What follows is one TCR beta chain and its context. Its antigen is undetermined. Sequencing was performed with immunoSEQ multiplex PCR; in TCRdb, only in-frame clones are kept and a portion is missing. In the table there are roughly 93,000 clones, roughly 80% of which are singletons. These data come from a study of OX40 agonist ivuxolimab in advanced cancers. Study-wide results and limits: Doses of 0.1 to 3.0 mg/kg were accompanied by clonal expansion of CD4+ and CD8+ blood T cells by week 6.

Germline values: CDR1 LNHDA, CDR2 SQIVND (reference sequence). The CDR3 is 12 amino acids. The V gene lost 3 bases and the J gene lost 11 bases, with 12 bases spanning the gap. The chain combines TRBV19 with TRBJ2-3; a possible D gene is TRBD2 (5 bases). The TCR sequence derives from an adult with an advanced solid tumor such as melanoma, head and neck, liver or kidney cancer. The sequences come from CD4+ or CD8+ T cells sorted from blood, collected in a trial of the OX40 agonist ivuxolimab. CDR3 sequence (DNA): TGTGCCAGTAGTATTTACGGGGAAAAGCAGTATTTT. Protein product: CASSIYGEKQYF.